This T cell receptor (beta chain) was recorded in a study of blood T cell repertoires in COVID-19. For the study at large: The United States, Italy and Spain supplied acute and convalescent COVID-19 samples. Sample material is recorded as cDNA or gDNA derived from T cells, B-cell-depleted T cells, or PBMCs.

Per the authors' pipeline: From reference gene primer amplification, estimates of nucleated cell counts were derived. Clones were read by immunoSEQ multiplex PCR, and TCRdb kept only the in-frame ones, dropping some. For V, J and clone size, that table is used; D and trimming come from the DNA. The profile shows approximately 200,000 clones, 80% to 85% of them singletons. The CDR3 extends over 17 amino acids. Trimming cost V 4 bases and J 4 bases; bases outside gene matches: 13. In germline, CDR1 is SGHRS, CDR2 YFSETQ. Sequencing was performed on peripheral blood. The receptor comes from a human donor in a cohort sampled during active COVID-19. The gene calls are TRBV5-1 and TRBJ1-3, with 8 bases fitting TRBD1. The CDR3 nucleotides are TGCGCCAGCAGCGCATTGACAGGGGCGCTTTCCGGAAACACCATATATTTT. Protein: CASSALTGALSGNTIYF.